Listed below are T cell receptor beta chains from one sample, sequenced in a study of T cells after yellow fever vaccination. TCRdb itself ran the 5' RACE reads through MiXCR, one entry per CDR3 protein. The sample lists about 170,000 distinct CDR3 sequences; approximately 9.9% were seen once. Here the sequenced sample was CD8+ T cells sorted from PBMCs, taken 15 days after the yellow fever booster vaccination. These receptors were taken from a young man who received the YFV17D yellow fever vaccine. The CDR3 runs from the conserved cysteine through the conserved F or W. D genes are given only for firm matches. Clone size appears in some rows only: once, few, many, or a class for an expanded clone.

j_call: TRBJ1-2
clone_size: few
v_call: TRBV5-6
d_call: .
cdr3_aa: CASSPGKNYGYTF
cdr3_nt: TGTGCCAGCAGCCCGGGGAAAAACTATGGCTACACCTTC

j_call: TRBJ2-2
clone_size: .
v_call: TRBV28
d_call: TRBD2
cdr3_aa: CASTLAGAVANTGELFF
cdr3_nt: TGTGCCAGCACTCTAGCGGGGGCAGTCGCGAACACCGGGGAGCTGTTTTTT

j_call: TRBJ2-7
clone_size: few
v_call: TRBV7-3
d_call: .
cdr3_aa: CASSLNGAREEQYF
cdr3_nt: TGTGCCAGCAGCTTAAACGGGGCCAGGGAGGAGCAGTACTTC

j_call: TRBJ2-7
clone_size: .
v_call: TRBV27
d_call: TRBD1
cdr3_aa: CASSLPGQGSEQYF
cdr3_nt: TGTGCCAGCAGTTTACCGGGACAGGGAAGCGAGCAGTACTTC

j_call: TRBJ1-2
clone_size: .
v_call: TRBV12-3/TRBV12-4
d_call: .
cdr3_aa: CASSFGAVGVDGYTF
cdr3_nt: TGTGCCAGCAGTTTTGGGGCAGTCGGGGTGGATGGCTACACCTTC

j_call: TRBJ1-5
clone_size: .
v_call: TRBV6-4
d_call: .
cdr3_aa: CASSEDGFNQPQHF
cdr3_nt: TGTGCCAGCAGTGAGGACGGATTCAATCAGCCCCAGCATTTT

j_call: TRBJ2-5
clone_size: .
v_call: TRBV28
d_call: .
cdr3_aa: CASLYPLASQETQYF
cdr3_nt: TGTGCCAGCCTGTACCCTCTAGCGTCCCAAGAGACCCAGTACTTC

j_call: TRBJ2-5
clone_size: few
v_call: TRBV7-8
d_call: .
cdr3_aa: CASTSQGRETQYF
cdr3_nt: TGTGCCAGCACCTCGCAGGGACGCGAGACCCAGTACTTC

j_call: TRBJ2-1
clone_size: .
v_call: TRBV6-5
d_call: TRBD2
cdr3_aa: CASSFRGGVYNEQFF
cdr3_nt: TGTGCCAGCAGTTTCCGCGGGGGGGTTTACAATGAGCAGTTCTTC

j_call: TRBJ2-1
clone_size: few
v_call: TRBV6-6
d_call: .
cdr3_aa: CASSYGGTPKRNEQFF
cdr3_nt: TGTGCCAGCAGTTATGGTGGGACCCCAAAGAGGAATGAGCAGTTCTTC

j_call: TRBJ1-5
clone_size: .
v_call: TRBV4-2
d_call: .
cdr3_aa: CASSQNSGPQPQHF
cdr3_nt: TGTGCCAGCAGCCAAAACTCCGGGCCTCAGCCCCAGCATTTT

j_call: TRBJ2-7
clone_size: .
v_call: TRBV6-2/TRBV6-3
d_call: .
cdr3_aa: CASSFPGTYEQYF
cdr3_nt: TGTGCCAGCAGTTTCCCAGGGACCTACGAGCAGTACTTC

j_call: TRBJ2-1
clone_size: .
v_call: TRBV7-9
d_call: TRBD2
cdr3_aa: CASSLGPAGARGEQFF
cdr3_nt: TGTGCCAGCAGCTTGGGCCCAGCGGGGGCCCGGGGAGAGCAGTTCTTC

j_call: TRBJ1-2
clone_size: many
v_call: TRBV7-2
d_call: TRBD1
cdr3_aa: CASSLALYGWDSANYGYTF
cdr3_nt: TGTGCCAGCAGCTTAGCGCTATATGGTTGGGACAGCGCTAACTATGGCTACACCTTC

j_call: TRBJ1-2
clone_size: few
v_call: TRBV10-2
d_call: .
cdr3_aa: CASSEDRRDGYTF
cdr3_nt: TGCGCCAGCAGTGAGGACAGGAGGGATGGCTACACCTTC

j_call: TRBJ2-1
clone_size: .
v_call: TRBV7-3
d_call: TRBD2
cdr3_aa: CASSYQTGTSVHEQFF
cdr3_nt: TGTGCCAGCAGCTATCAGACCGGGACTAGCGTTCATGAGCAGTTCTTC

j_call: TRBJ2-1
clone_size: .
v_call: TRBV6-2/TRBV6-3
d_call: .
cdr3_aa: CASSYSRQGFYNEQFF
cdr3_nt: TGTGCCAGCAGTTACTCGAGGCAGGGGTTCTACAATGAGCAGTTCTTC

j_call: TRBJ2-7
clone_size: many
v_call: TRBV3-1
d_call: .
cdr3_aa: CASSQEGVIYEQYF
cdr3_nt: TGTGCCAGCAGCCAGGAGGGAGTTATTTACGAGCAGTACTTC

j_call: TRBJ2-7
clone_size: .
v_call: TRBV20-1
d_call: TRBD2
cdr3_aa: CSGARASGVTSYEQYF
cdr3_nt: TGCAGTGGGGCTCGGGCTAGCGGGGTTACCTCCTACGAGCAGTACTTC

j_call: TRBJ2-7
clone_size: .
v_call: TRBV29-1
d_call: .
cdr3_aa: CSVRVGTAVEQYF
cdr3_nt: TGCAGCGTTCGGGTGGGCACCGCGGTCGAGCAGTACTTC

j_call: TRBJ1-1
clone_size: few
v_call: TRBV10-3
d_call: .
cdr3_aa: CAISESPGAWTEAFF
cdr3_nt: TGTGCCATCAGTGAGAGTCCGGGGGCTTGGACTGAAGCTTTCTTT

j_call: TRBJ1-1
clone_size: .
v_call: TRBV19
d_call: .
cdr3_aa: CASSIRGLNTEAFF
cdr3_nt: TGTGCCAGTAGTATTCGAGGGTTGAACACTGAAGCTTTCTTT

j_call: TRBJ2-4
clone_size: many
v_call: TRBV5-6
d_call: .
cdr3_aa: CASSFAENIQYF
cdr3_nt: TGTGCCAGCAGCTTCGCCGAAAACATTCAGTACTTC

j_call: TRBJ1-2
clone_size: .
v_call: TRBV9
d_call: .
cdr3_aa: CASSVAGTYGYTF
cdr3_nt: TGTGCCAGCAGCGTAGCGGGAACGTATGGCTACACCTTC

j_call: TRBJ2-1
clone_size: .
v_call: TRBV4-1
d_call: .
cdr3_aa: CASEGEGVYNEQFF
cdr3_nt: TGCGCCAGCGAAGGTGAAGGGGTCTACAATGAGCAGTTCTTC

j_call: TRBJ2-2
clone_size: .
v_call: TRBV11-2
d_call: .
cdr3_aa: CASSLGRGELFF
cdr3_nt: TGTGCCAGCAGCCTGGGGAGGGGGGAGCTGTTTTTT

j_call: TRBJ2-3
clone_size: .
v_call: TRBV7-9
d_call: TRBD2
cdr3_aa: CASSLPRTRRPGGTQYF
cdr3_nt: TGTGCCAGCAGCTTACCCCGGACTAGACGGCCCGGAGGTACGCAGTATTTT

j_call: TRBJ2-3
clone_size: few
v_call: TRBV6-2/TRBV6-3
d_call: TRBD1
cdr3_aa: CATGRGQEADTQYF
cdr3_nt: TGTGCCACCGGGCGGGGACAGGAGGCAGATACGCAGTATTTT

j_call: TRBJ2-5
clone_size: few
v_call: TRBV7-6
d_call: .
cdr3_aa: CASSLIPGLQETQYF
cdr3_nt: TGTGCCAGCAGCTTGATACCGGGGCTGCAAGAGACCCAGTACTTC

j_call: TRBJ1-3
clone_size: few
v_call: TRBV9
d_call: TRBD1
cdr3_aa: CASSDTGAGNTIYF
cdr3_nt: TGTGCCAGCAGCGATACAGGGGCTGGAAACACCATATATTTT

j_call: TRBJ2-3
clone_size: .
v_call: TRBV5-5
d_call: TRBD1
cdr3_aa: CASSLAGQGPDTQYF
cdr3_nt: TGTGCCAGCAGCTTGGCCGGACAGGGGCCAGATACGCAGTATTTT

j_call: TRBJ2-3
clone_size: .
v_call: TRBV5-6
d_call: TRBD1
cdr3_aa: CASSLLGQGTDTQYF
cdr3_nt: TGTGCCAGCAGCTTGTTGGGACAGGGGACAGATACGCAGTATTTT